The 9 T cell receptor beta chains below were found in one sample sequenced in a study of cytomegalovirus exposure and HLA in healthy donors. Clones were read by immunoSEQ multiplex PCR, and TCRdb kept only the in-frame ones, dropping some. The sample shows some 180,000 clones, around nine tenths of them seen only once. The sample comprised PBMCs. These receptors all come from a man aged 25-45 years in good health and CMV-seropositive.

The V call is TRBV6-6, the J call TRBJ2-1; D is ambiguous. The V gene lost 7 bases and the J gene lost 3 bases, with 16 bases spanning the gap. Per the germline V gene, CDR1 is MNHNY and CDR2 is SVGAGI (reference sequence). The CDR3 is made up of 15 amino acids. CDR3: CASTLIPSSYNEQFF. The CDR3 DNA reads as TGTGCCAGCACCCTAATCCCCTCAAGCTACAATGAGCAGTTCTTC.

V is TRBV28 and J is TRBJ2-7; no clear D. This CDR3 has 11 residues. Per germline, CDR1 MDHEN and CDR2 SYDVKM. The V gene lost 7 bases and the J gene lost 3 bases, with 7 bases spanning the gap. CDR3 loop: CASTWNYEQYF. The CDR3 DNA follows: TGTGCCAGCACCTGGAACTACGAGCAGTACTTC.

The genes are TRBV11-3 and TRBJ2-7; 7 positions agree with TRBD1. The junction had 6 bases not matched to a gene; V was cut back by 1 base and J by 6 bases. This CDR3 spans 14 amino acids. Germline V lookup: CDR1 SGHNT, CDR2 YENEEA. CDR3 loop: CASSLGSNRGEQYF. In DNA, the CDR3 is TGTGCCAGCAGCTTAGGTTCCAACAGGGGCGAGCAGTACTTC.

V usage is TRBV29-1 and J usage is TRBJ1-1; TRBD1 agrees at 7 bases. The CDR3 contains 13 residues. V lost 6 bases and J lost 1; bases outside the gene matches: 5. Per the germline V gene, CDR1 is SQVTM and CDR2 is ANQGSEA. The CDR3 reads CSVQQGSNTEAFF. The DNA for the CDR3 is TGCAGCGTACAACAGGGGTCGAACACTGAAGCTTTCTTT.

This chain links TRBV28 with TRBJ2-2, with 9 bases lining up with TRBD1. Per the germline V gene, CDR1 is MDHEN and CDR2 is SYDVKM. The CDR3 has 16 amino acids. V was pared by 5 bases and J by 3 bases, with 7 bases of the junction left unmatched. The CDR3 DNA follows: TGTGCCAGCAGTGAGTCCGGGACAGGGTACACCGGGGAGCTGTTTTTT. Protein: CASSESGTGYTGELFF.

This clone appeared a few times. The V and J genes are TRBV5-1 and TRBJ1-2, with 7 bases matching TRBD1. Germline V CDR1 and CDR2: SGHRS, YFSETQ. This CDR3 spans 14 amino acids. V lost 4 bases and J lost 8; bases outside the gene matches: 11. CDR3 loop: CASSMVQGFEGYTF. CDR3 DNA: TGCGCCAGCAGCATGGTACAGGGGTTTGAGGGCTACACCTTC. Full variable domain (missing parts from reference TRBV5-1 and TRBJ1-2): KAGVTQTPRYLIKTRGQQVTLSCSPISGHRSVSWYQQTPGQGLQFLFEYFSETQRNKGNFPGRFSGRQFSNSRSEMNVSTLELGDSALYLCASSMVQGFEGYTFGSGTRLTVV.

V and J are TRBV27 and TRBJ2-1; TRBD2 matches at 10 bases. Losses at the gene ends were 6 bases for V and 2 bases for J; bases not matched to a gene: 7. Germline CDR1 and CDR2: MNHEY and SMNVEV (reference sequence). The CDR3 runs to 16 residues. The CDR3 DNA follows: TGTGCCAGCAGGGCGGGGGGGACTAGCGCCTACAATGAGCAGTTCTTC. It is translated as CASRAGGTSAYNEQFF.

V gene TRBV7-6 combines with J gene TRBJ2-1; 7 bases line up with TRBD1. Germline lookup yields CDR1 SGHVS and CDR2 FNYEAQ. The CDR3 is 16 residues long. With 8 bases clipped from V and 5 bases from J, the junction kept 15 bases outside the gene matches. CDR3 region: CASLQRGGQTDNEQFF. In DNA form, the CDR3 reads TGTGCCAGCTTGCAAAGAGGGGGACAGACCGACAATGAGCAGTTCTTC. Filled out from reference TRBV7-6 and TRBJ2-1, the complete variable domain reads GAGVSQSPRYKVTKRGQDVALRCDPISGHVSLYWYRQALGQGPEFLTYFNYEAQQDKSGLPNDRFSAERPEGSISTLTIQRTEQRDSAMYRCASLQRGGQTDNEQFFGPGTRLTVL.

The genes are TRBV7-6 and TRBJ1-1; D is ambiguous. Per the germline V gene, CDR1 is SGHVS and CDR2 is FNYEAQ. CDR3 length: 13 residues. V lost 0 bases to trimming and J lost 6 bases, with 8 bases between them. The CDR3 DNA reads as TGTGCCAGCAGCTTAGCAGTTGTGTCTGAAGCTTTCTTT. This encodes CASSLAVVSEAFF.